This T cell receptor (beta chain) was retrieved from a study of control samples from healthy donors and cancer patients. Some clones are missing from TCRdb's copy, which holds only in-frame ones; the method was immunoSEQ multiplex PCR. Of 35,000 to 55,000 clones listed, roughly 86% are singletons. The sequenced sample was PBMCs. The clonotype originates from a woman aged 60-75 years with lung cancer.

For the CDR3, the DNA is TGCACCAGCAGCCCCTCTAGCGGGAGGGCCATCTACGAGCAGTACTTC. This encodes CTSSPSSGRAIYEQYF. The chain is built from TRBV1 and TRBJ2-7; the table assigns TRBD2, which was not confirmed against the DNA. TRBV1 is tagged as a pseudogene. This CDR3 is 16 amino acids long.